The source of this T cell receptor beta chain is a study of graft-versus-host responses after intestinal transplantation. Germline assignment: CDR1 MNHEY and CDR2 SVGAGI. The CDR3 extends over 12 amino acids. V was cut by 4 bases and J by 6 bases, with 7 bases left in between. TCRdb's copy holds only in-frame clones and misses some; the assay was immunoSEQ multiplex PCR. The data contain about 54,000 clones, about 90% of them seen just once; the ten biggest clones take up 5% to 7%. The clonotype comes from a human patient who received an intestinal transplant, so some T cells may come from the graft donor. The source material was PBMCs, sampled roughly 95 weeks after intestinal transplant. The chain joins TRBV6-5 to TRBJ1-5; D gene unclear. The CDR3 region is CASSSYGQPQHF. The CDR3 bases are TGTGCCAGCAGTTCATACGGTCAGCCCCAGCATTTT.